What follows are 31 T cell receptor beta chains derived from one specimen sequenced in a study of blood T cell repertoires in COVID-19. TCRdb's table, derived via immunoSEQ multiplex PCR, lists solely in-frame clones and lacks some. The profile covers over 90,000 clones, with around two thirds appearing a single time and 3% to 4.5% taken by the ten largest. Sequencing input: peripheral blood. Receptors originate from a man between 70 and 80 years old with COVID-19, enrolled during active disease.

This clone occurred once. V gene TRBV7-7 combines with J gene TRBJ2-2, with 10 positions matching TRBD1. The CDR3 contains 14 residues. Germline CDR1 is SSHAT and CDR2 is FNYEAQ (reference sequence). The CDR3 DNA sequence: TGTGCTGCTGGGACAGGGGTAGACACCGGGGAGCTGTTTTTT. This sequence encodes CAAGTGVDTGELFF.

The gene calls are TRBV6-2 or TRBV6-3 and TRBJ2-2; 7 bases fit TRBD2. V dropped 2 bases and J dropped 3; count of bases not matched to a gene: 9. Germline CDR1 MNHEY, CDR2 SVGEGT. This CDR3 has 17 residues. DNA for the CDR3: TGTGCCAGCAGTTACCCACTCCGGCTAGCGGACACCGGGGAGCTGTTTTTT. Encoded protein: CASSYPLRLADTGELFF.

V gene TRBV5-1 combines with J gene TRBJ2-1; 12 bases align to TRBD1. After removal of 4 bases from V and 0 bases from J, the junction contained 11 bases not matched to a gene. Germline lookup yields CDR1 SGHRS and CDR2 YFSETQ. This CDR3 is built from 19 residues. The CDR3, as DNA: TGCGCCAGCAGCGAAGGGACAGGGGGCTCCCTTAGCTCCTACAATGAGCAGTTCTTC. Protein: CASSEGTGGSLSSYNEQFF.

The chain employs TRBV6-1 and TRBJ2-7; D uncertain. The germline gives CDR1 MNHNS, CDR2 SASEGT. Trimming shortened V by 3 bases and J by 3 bases, and 15 bases separated the two germline ends. CDR3 length equals 15 residues. CDR3 sequence reads: CASSDNYKSDYEQYF. The CDR3 nucleotides are TGTGCCAGCAGTGACAACTACAAATCAGACTACGAGCAGTACTTC.

This chain connects TRBV6-2 or TRBV6-3 to TRBJ2-3; TRBD2 aligns across 10 bases. The CDR3 is 17 amino acids. Trimming took 6 bases from V and 1 from J; bases not matched to a gene: 10. Germline values: CDR1 MNHEY, CDR2 SVGEGT. Here the CDR3 reads CASSRSGLAAGTDTQYF. CDR3 sequence (DNA): TGTGCCAGCAGCCGTTCTGGACTAGCGGCAGGCACAGATACGCAGTATTTT.

The chain joins TRBV3-1 (or the pseudogene TRBV3-2) to TRBJ1-1, with a tentative D call TRBD1 (5 bases). The length of the CDR3 is 13 residues. CDR1 is LGHDT, CDR2 YNNKEL, per germline (reference sequence). Deletions cut 5 bases from V and 2 bases from J, with 9 bases between. The CDR3 sequence is CASSFGHNTEAFF. CDR3 DNA sequence: TGTGCCAGCAGCTTCGGACATAACACTGAAGCTTTCTTT.

The chain joins TRBV4-3 to TRBJ1-3; possibly TRBD1 for D (5 bases). Germline V gives CDR1 LGHNA, CDR2 YSLEER. Between the trimmed V and J ends, which lost 0 bases and 6 bases, there was a span of 21 bases. The CDR3 extends over 18 amino acids. The CDR3 sequence: CASSQDPPDKLGENTIYF. The CDR3 DNA is TGCGCCAGCAGCCAAGACCCCCCGGACAAGTTAGGGGAAAACACCATATATTTT.

The chain is built from TRBV30 and TRBJ1-2; a possible D gene is TRBD1 (6 bases). Trimming removed 1 base from V and 3 bases from J, with 6 bases in between. The CDR3 totals 12 residues. Germline V gene lookup returns CDR1 GTSNPN and CDR2 SVGIG (reference sequence). CDR3 in amino acids: CAWSDRDYGYTF. The CDR3 bases are TGTGCCTGGAGTGACAGGGACTATGGCTACACCTTC. Using reference TRBV30 and TRBJ1-2 for the parts outside the CDR3, the full variable domain is SQTIHQWPATLVQPVGSPLSLECTVEGTSNPNLYWYRQAAGRGLQLLFYSVGIGQISSEVPQNLSASRPQDRQFILSSKKLLLSDSGFYLCAWSDRDYGYTFGSGTRLTVV.

The chain joins TRBV19 to TRBJ1-5, with TRBD1 matching 8 bases. After removal of 6 bases from V and 0 bases from J, the junction contained 7 bases not matched to a gene. This CDR3 has 16 residues. Germline CDR1 LNHDA, CDR2 SQIVND (reference sequence). This CDR3 is CASRGQGRGSNQPQHF. The CDR3 coding sequence is TGTGCCAGTAGAGGACAGGGAAGGGGTAGCAATCAGCCCCAGCATTTT.

The chain has TRBV18 and TRBJ1-1, with 8 bases that match TRBD1. Trimming removed 4 bases from V and 0 bases from J; junction bases left unmatched: 7. Germline loops: CDR1 KGHSH, CDR2 LQKENI. The CDR3 loop spans 16 amino acids. The CDR3 protein is CASSRDRGQLNTEAFF. The CDR3 coding sequence is TGTGCCAGCTCACGAGACAGGGGACAACTGAACACTGAAGCTTTCTTT.

This chain connects TRBV14 to TRBJ1-1; D is perhaps TRBD1 (5 bases). From germline, CDR1 is SGHDN and CDR2 FVKESK. This CDR3 region has 14 residues. Trimming took off 0 bases at V and 6 bases at J, with 11 bases between the two ends. This chain's CDR3 is CASSQDWAGSEAFF. The CDR3 nucleotides are TGTGCCAGCAGCCAAGATTGGGCAGGGTCTGAAGCTTTCTTT.

This clone has more than one count but fewer than ten. The chain uses TRBV4-1 and TRBJ1-4, with TRBD1 identical over 11 bases. Trimming cost V 1 base and J 5 bases; bases outside gene matches: 6. This CDR3 comprises 17 residues. Germline assignment: CDR1 MGHRA and CDR2 YSYEKL. CDR3 DNA sequence: TGCGCCAGCAGCCAAGGCCTTCGGACAGGGGGCAATGAAAAACTGTTTTTT. This gives the protein CASSQGLRTGGNEKLFF.

This chain uses TRBV9 with TRBJ1-1; D might be TRBD1 (6 bases). V lost 2 bases and J 5 bases, leaving 16 bases between the germline ends. The germline CDR1 and CDR2 sequences are SGDLS and YYNGEE. The CDR3 covers 15 residues. In DNA form, the CDR3 reads TGTGCCAGCAGCGTCCCCCCGGGGGGCGGAACTGAAGCTTTCTTT. Translation gives CASSVPPGGGTEAFF.

The gene calls are TRBV4-2 and TRBJ1-5; the D gene is possibly TRBD1 (5 bases). Germline V gene lookup returns CDR1 LGHNA and CDR2 YNFKEQ. This CDR3 is built from 14 residues. V was shortened by 0 bases and J by 6 bases, with 9 bases between the two germline ends. DNA of the CDR3: TGTGCCAGCAGCCAAGACAGGGTTGGTCAGCCCCAGCATTTT. This translates into CASSQDRVGQPQHF.

The rearrangement links TRBV14 to TRBJ2-7; TRBD2 aligns across 8 bases. V lost 4 bases to trimming and J lost 1 base; unmatched junction nucleotides: 9. The CDR3 has 16 amino acids. Germline V gives CDR1 SGHDN, CDR2 FVKESK. CDR3 coding DNA: TGTGCCAGCAGCCCGACGTTGAGACTAGCGTCCTACGAGCAGTACTTC. Translation: CASSPTLRLASYEQYF.

This sequence joins TRBV19 and TRBJ2-5; 10 nucleotides line up with TRBD2. Germline CDR1 LNHDA, CDR2 SQIVND (reference sequence). The V and J ends lost 5 bases and 5 bases, in that order; junction bases with no gene match: 2. This CDR3 is 13 amino acids long. The CDR3: CASSVSGRETQYF. The CDR3 DNA reads TGTGCCAGTAGTGTTAGCGGGAGGGAGACCCAGTACTTC.

The J gene is TRBJ1-4, the V gene TRBV21-1; the D segment call TRBD1 is taken from the table without a DNA check. TRBV21-1 is a pseudogene segment. The length of the CDR3 is 15 residues. CDR3 DNA sequence: TGTGCCAGCAGCAAATTTGTTGAGGCCCAGGGAAAACTGTTTTTT. It translates to CASSKFVEAQGKLFF.

This chain connects TRBV5-1 to TRBJ2-7, with D possibly being TRBD1 (6 bases). Germline CDR1 and CDR2: SGHRS and YFSETQ. This CDR3 spans 14 amino acids. V was shortened by 4 bases and J by 0 bases, with 11 bases between the two germline ends. In DNA, the CDR3 is TGCGCCAGCAGCCGGACAGTCGGCTCCTACGAGCAGTACTTC. Translation: CASSRTVGSYEQYF. Drawing the rest from reference TRBV5-1 and TRBJ2-7, the complete variable domain is KAGVTQTPRYLIKTRGQQVTLSCSPISGHRSVSWYQQTPGQGLQFLFEYFSETQRNKGNFPGRFSGRQFSNSRSEMNVSTLELGDSALYLCASSRTVGSYEQYFGPGTRLTVT.

The rearrangement uses TRBV24-1 and TRBJ1-5; 8 bases are shared with TRBD1. Germline V gene lookup returns CDR1 KGHDR and CDR2 SFDVKD. CDR3 size: 14 residues. V was pared by 5 bases and J by 6 bases, with 5 bases of the junction left unmatched. CDR3 coding DNA: TGTGCCACCAGTGGACAGACAGGGGCTCAGCCCCAGCATTTT. It is translated as CATSGQTGAQPQHF.

This chain uses TRBV27 with TRBJ2-1; 13 nucleotides agree with TRBD2. Germline V lookup: CDR1 MNHEY, CDR2 SMNVEV (reference sequence). This CDR3 is built from 18 residues. With 6 bases clipped from V and 8 bases from J, the junction kept 16 bases outside the gene matches. Written as DNA, the CDR3 is TGTGCCAGCAGCCAGCCTTTGGGCCGACTAGCGGGAGGTGATGAGCAGTTCTTC. Translating gives CASSQPLGRLAGGDEQFF.

This chain uses TRBV13 with TRBJ2-7; D is unresolved. The CDR3 sequence is 15 residues long. Trimming took off 0 bases at V and 9 bases at J, with 18 bases between the two ends. Germline CDR1 is PRHDT and CDR2 is FYEKMQ (reference sequence). The CDR3 sequence is CASSLGLGSVAGQYF. The CDR3 DNA is TGTGCCAGCAGCTTAGGCCTCGGAAGCGTAGCCGGGCAGTACTTC.

The chain couples TRBV7-2 to TRBJ1-6, with a tentative D call TRBD1 (5 bases). Germline-derived CDR1 and CDR2 are SGHTA and FQGNSA. The CDR3 contains 14 residues. V dropped 1 base and J dropped 8 bases, with 9 bases sitting between them. CDR3 bases: TGTGCCAGCAGCTTAGTGGGGCCCCATTCACCCCTCCACTTT. Translation gives CASSLVGPHSPLHF.

This clone has a single count. V gene TRBV24-1 combines with J gene TRBJ2-1; TRBD2 agrees at 14 bases. The ends lost 1 base at V and 7 bases at J; junction bases unmatched: 5. The germline V gene has CDR1 KGHDR and CDR2 SFDVKD. The CDR3 length is 17 residues. The CDR3 protein is CATSDFQTSGRGNEQFF. CDR3 DNA: TGTGCCACCAGTGATTTCCAGACTAGCGGGAGGGGGAATGAGCAGTTCTTC.

This rearrangement joins TRBV5-4 to TRBJ2-2, with D perhaps matching TRBD1 (6 bases). Trimming shortened V by 2 bases and J by 7 bases, and 9 bases separated the two germline ends. This CDR3 has 13 residues. Looked up from germline, CDR1 is SGHNT and CDR2 is YYREEE (reference sequence). The CDR3: CASSFQGSGELFF. CDR3 nucleotide sequence: TGTGCCAGCAGCTTTCAGGGGAGCGGGGAGCTGTTTTTT. Using reference TRBV5-4 and TRBJ2-2 for the parts outside the CDR3, the full variable domain is ETGVTQSPTHLIKTRGQQVTLRCSSQSGHNTVSWYQQALGQGPQFIFQYYREEENGRGNFPPRFSGLQFPNYSSELNVNALELDDSALYLCASSFQGSGELFFGEGSRLTVL.

The V call is TRBV18, the J call TRBJ2-2; 8 bases align to TRBD2. The CDR3 is 19 amino acids. V was pared by 6 bases and J by 0 bases, with 15 bases of the junction left unmatched. In germline, CDR1 is KGHSH, CDR2 LQKENI. The CDR3 loop reads CASSTLGSGKRTNTGELFF. The CDR3 coding sequence is TGTGCCAGCTCCACGTTAGGTAGCGGGAAGAGGACGAACACCGGGGAGCTGTTTTTT.

This chain links TRBV7-3 with TRBJ2-5, with 11 nucleotides matching TRBD1. Per germline, CDR1 SGHTA and CDR2 FQGTGA. The CDR3 has 16 residues. With 5 bases clipped from V and 3 bases from J, the junction kept 8 bases outside the gene matches. The chain's CDR3 is CASSPIGQGAKETQYF. As DNA, the CDR3 is TGTGCCAGCAGCCCGATAGGACAGGGGGCTAAAGAGACCCAGTACTTC.

The chain recombines TRBV21-1 with TRBJ2-1; the DNA was not used to check the table's D call, TRBD1. TRBV21-1 represents a pseudogene. The CDR3 sequence is 16 residues long. CDR3 sequence: CASSNRTGFSYNEQFF. In DNA, the CDR3 is TGTGCCAGCAGCAACCGGACAGGGTTTTCCTACAATGAGCAGTTCTTC.

V usage is TRBV7-2 and J usage is TRBJ1-2, with D possibly being TRBD1 (5 bases). The CDR3 totals 13 residues. The V gene's germline CDR1 is SGHTA and CDR2 FQGNSA. The ends were cut back, 4 bases at V and 8 bases at J, with 14 bases in the middle. The CDR3, as DNA: TGTGCCAGCAGCTCGACAGCCGTCGGAGGCTACACCTTC. This encodes CASSSTAVGGYTF.

Written as DNA, the CDR3 is TGTGCCAGCAGGCAACCCACAGGAGACTATGGCTACACCTTC. Residues: CASRQPTGDYGYTF. The genes are TRBV2 and TRBJ1-2; a possible D gene is TRBD1 (5 bases). V lost 6 bases and J lost 3, with 14 bases in between. Per the germline V gene, CDR1 is SNHLY and CDR2 is FYNNEI. This CDR3 contains 14 residues.

The rearrangement links TRBV27 to TRBJ2-7; 7 bases fit TRBD1. The germline gives CDR1 MNHEY, CDR2 SMNVEV (reference sequence). After removal of 5 bases from V and 6 bases from J, the junction contained 7 bases not matched to a gene. CDR3 length: 13 residues. DNA for the CDR3: TGTGCCAGCAGTCCCCGACAGGGTTCCGAGCAGTACTTC. It specifies CASSPRQGSEQYF.

This clone was seen a few times. J is TRBJ2-7 and V is TRBV5-1, with 14 bases identical to TRBD2. The ends lost 3 bases at V and 3 bases at J; junction bases unmatched: 5. This CDR3 comprises 16 residues. CDR1 SGHRS and CDR2 YFSETQ come from the germline V gene. Written as DNA, the CDR3 is TGCGCCAGCAGCTCAAGGGGACTAGCGGGAGTCTACGAGCAGTACTTC. This translates into CASSSRGLAGVYEQYF. The full variable domain, its missing parts supplied by reference TRBV5-1 and TRBJ2-7, is KAGVTQTPRYLIKTRGQQVTLSCSPISGHRSVSWYQQTPGQGLQFLFEYFSETQRNKGNFPGRFSGRQFSNSRSEMNVSTLELGDSALYLCASSSRGLAGVYEQYFGPGTRLTVT.